A selection of T cell receptor beta chains follows, all from one sample in a study of molecular identifiers for immune sequencing clone quantification. TCRdb independently ran MiXCR on the PCR reads; one entry per CDR3 protein. Here the sample spans approximately 590,000 distinct CDR3 sequences, roughly 27% being singletons. What was sequenced was naive CD8+ T cells from blood, with Jurkat cell RNA spiked in. The source is a human donor in good health. Some libraries in this study had Jurkat cell RNA spiked in. The CDR3 runs from the conserved cysteine through the conserved F or W. A D gene is named only where the DNA matches it firmly. Clone size, where shown, is once, few, many, or a class for clones that have expanded.

TRBJ2-5 . TRBV7-9 . CASSLEGRGLYQETQYF TGTGCCAGCAGCTTAGAGGGCAGGGGCTTGTACCAAGAGACCCAGTACTTC
TRBJ2-7 many TRBV6-5 TRBD1 CASSYGTGKYEQYF TGTGCCAGCAGTTACGGGACAGGGAAGTACGAGCAGTACTTC
TRBJ2-5 many TRBV29-1 . CSVDRTGPGAQYF TGCAGCGTGGACCGTACAGGTCCAGGGGCCCAGTACTTC
TRBJ2-5 few TRBV2 . CASIDGSQETQYF TGTGCCAGCATCGACGGGTCGCAAGAGACCCAGTACTTC
TRBJ1-2 many TRBV29-1 . CSVDSWFGYTF TGCAGCGTTGATTCATGGTTTGGCTACACCTTC
TRBJ2-2 . TRBV13 TRBD2 CASSPPGLAPNTGELFF TGTGCCAGCAGCCCGCCGGGACTAGCGCCGAACACCGGGGAGCTGTTTTTT
TRBJ2-1 . TRBV27 TRBD2 CASRSGGGNNEQFF TGTGCCAGTAGGAGCGGGGGGGGGAACAATGAGCAGTTCTTC
TRBJ2-7 many TRBV30 . CAWSETGSEQYF TGTGCCTGGAGCGAAACGGGGAGCGAGCAGTACTTC
TRBJ2-7 . TRBV28 TRBD2 CASCPGLVSYEQNF TGTGCCAGCTGTCCGGGACTAGTCTCCTACGAGCAGAACTTC
TRBJ2-5 few TRBV24-1 TRBD2 CATSDASGSETQYF TGTGCCACCAGTGATGCTAGCGGGAGTGAGACCCAGTACTTC